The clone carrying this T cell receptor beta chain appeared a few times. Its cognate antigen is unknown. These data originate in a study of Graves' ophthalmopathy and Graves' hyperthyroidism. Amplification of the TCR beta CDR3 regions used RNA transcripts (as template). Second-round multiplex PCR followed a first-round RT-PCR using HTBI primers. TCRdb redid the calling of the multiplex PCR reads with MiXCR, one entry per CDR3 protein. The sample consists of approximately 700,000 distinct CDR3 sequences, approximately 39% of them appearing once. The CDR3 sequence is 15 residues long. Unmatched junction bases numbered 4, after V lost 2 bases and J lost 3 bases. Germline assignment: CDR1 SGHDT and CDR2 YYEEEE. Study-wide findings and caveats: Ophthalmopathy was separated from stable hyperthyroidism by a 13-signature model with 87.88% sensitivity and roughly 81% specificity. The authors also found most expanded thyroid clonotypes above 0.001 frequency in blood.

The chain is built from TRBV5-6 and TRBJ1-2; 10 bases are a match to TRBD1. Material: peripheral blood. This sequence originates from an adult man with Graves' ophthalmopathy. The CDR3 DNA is TGTGCCAGCAGCTTACGGGACAGGGGATACTATGGCTACACCTTC. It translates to CASSLRDRGYYGYTF.